Below, 2 T cell receptor beta chains from the same sample are listed, as sequenced in a study of regulatory T cells in long-lasting Graves disease. The TCR beta library used iRepertoire HTBI primers with Arm-PCR amplification of CDR3. TCRdb redid the calling of the multiplex PCR reads with MiXCR, one entry per CDR3 protein. This table has about 470,000 distinct CDR3 sequences, 20% to 25% appearing once. Time point meaning: persistent/refractory GD, antithyroid drugs over 5 years with positive TRAb. Making the TCR library involved RNA that had been extracted from PBMCs. Material: peripheral blood mononuclear cells (PBMCs), obtained when the disease was refractory, from a patient treated with antithyroid drugs. Receptors originate from a female donor with Graves disease.

This clonotype was observed at least ten times. The rearrangement links TRBV30 to TRBJ2-4; 7 nucleotides match TRBD1. The CDR3 is 13 residues long. Trimming at V came to 3 bases and at J to 6 bases, leaving 5 bases not matched to a gene. CDR1 and CDR2 (germline): GTSNPN, SVGIG (reference sequence). In DNA form, the CDR3 reads TGTGCCTGGAGCCCAGGGGGTCCAAACATTCAGTACTTC. This sequence encodes CAWSPGGPNIQYF.

This chain joins TRBV3-1 and TRBJ2-7, with D hard to call. The V gene's germline CDR1 is LGHDT and CDR2 YNNKEL (reference sequence). V lost 0 bases and J 2 bases, leaving 11 bases between the germline ends. The CDR3 has 15 residues. The CDR3 spells CASSQDVSGAYEQYF. The CDR3 DNA reads as TGTGCCAGCAGCCAAGATGTTTCTGGGGCCTACGAGCAGTACTTC.